This T cell receptor beta chain was retrieved from a study of beta chain features in type 1 diabetes. Study-level information: Similarity in age, gender and cell yields was seen between patients and healthy donors.

General study points: The VDJ junctions of type 1 diabetes patients carried fewer insertions and more deletions. For patients, the naive, central memory and Treg TCRB repertoires appeared more alike than for healthy donors. There was a moderate but significant shortening of TCRB CDR3s in all four CD4+ subsets of Type 1 diabetes patients.

CDR3 size: 11 residues. V lost 7 bases and J 6 bases, leaving 8 bases between the germline ends. Germline V gene data show CDR1 as SEHNR and CDR2 as FQNEAQ (reference sequence). All of the isolated RNA was reverse transcribed, so expressed TCRB transcripts were sequenced. Some clones are missing from TCRdb's copy, which holds only in-frame ones; the method was immunoSEQ multiplex PCR. This sample carries a few hundred thousand clones, roughly a tenth of them seen once, and the ten largest clones take around 0.66%. Purity exceeding 95% was reached by all sorted populations. This clone was observed many times. Its specificity is unknown.

Sequencing input: central memory CD4+ T cells from blood. The receptor was derived from a man aged 25 to 40 with type 1 diabetes. The V and J genes are TRBV7-9 and TRBJ2-3; D is unresolved. CDR3 residues: CASTPSDTQYF. In DNA form, the CDR3 reads TGTGCCAGCACCCCGTCGGATACGCAGTATTTT.